The 21 T cell receptor beta chains listed next were all sequenced from one sample in a study of OX40 agonist ivuxolimab in advanced cancers. Profiling relied on immunoSEQ multiplex PCR, and the TCRdb table lists in-frame clones only, not all of them. The table records nearly 80,000 clones, under 90% of them present only once. The sequenced sample was CD4+ or CD8+ T cells sorted from blood, obtained in a trial of the OX40 agonist ivuxolimab. Receptor source: an adult with an advanced solid tumor such as melanoma, head and neck, liver or kidney cancer.

The J gene is TRBJ2-7, the V gene TRBV20-1; D is unclear. This CDR3 has 11 residues. Germline V CDR1 and CDR2: DFQATT, SNEGSKA (reference sequence). The V and J ends lost 0 bases and 3 bases respectively, with 3 bases between them. The CDR3 coding sequence is TGCAGTGCTAGAGATAACTACGAGCAGTACGTC. It translates to CSARDNYEQYV.

The chain employs TRBV30 and TRBJ2-3, with 7 bases lining up with TRBD2. With 3 bases clipped from V and 6 bases from J, the junction kept 9 bases outside the gene matches. Germline V gene sequence: CDR1 GTSNPN, CDR2 SVGIG (reference sequence). This CDR3 spans 14 amino acids. CDR3: CAWRASGYGDTQYF. CDR3 DNA sequence: TGTGCCTGGAGGGCTAGCGGTTACGGGGATACGCAGTATTTT.

The CDR3 nucleotides are TGTGCCAGCAGTACCAATGCGGGGTCCTCCTACGAGCAGTACTTC. Translating it yields CASSTNAGSSYEQYF. V usage is TRBV7-2 and J usage is TRBJ2-7; perhaps TRBD2 as D (6 bases). CDR3 length equals 15 residues. The V end was cut by 6 bases, the J end by 0 bases, with 15 bases between. From germline, CDR1 is SGHTA and CDR2 FQGNSA.

The V and J genes are TRBV27 and TRBJ2-6; 7 positions match TRBD1. J was trimmed by 5 bases and V by 6 bases; bases with no gene match: 4. From germline, CDR1 is MNHEY and CDR2 SMNVEV (reference sequence). This CDR3 spans 14 amino acids. The CDR3 region has the DNA TGTGCCAGCAGGCGACAGGGTAGGGCCAACGTCCTGACTTTC. The encoded protein is CASRRQGRANVLTF.

V and J are TRBV10-2 and TRBJ1-2, with unresolved D. The CDR3 contains 12 residues. Germline-derived CDR1 and CDR2 are WSHSY and SAAADI. Trimming removed 3 bases from V and 7 bases from J, with 9 bases in between. Written as DNA, the CDR3 is TGCGCCAGCAGTGAAAGTTGGAGTGGCTACACCTTC. Translation: CASSESWSGYTF.

The rearrangement joins TRBV9 to TRBJ2-1; D unresolved. Germline V CDR1 and CDR2: SGDLS, YYNGEE. Trimming left V 0 bases short and J 9 bases short, with 10 bases between. The CDR3 is 13 residues long. The DNA of the CDR3 is TGTGCCAGCAGCGTAGGAGTCTCAGGTGAGCAGTTCTTC. Translating gives CASSVGVSGEQFF.

The rearrangement uses TRBV2 and TRBJ2-3, with D perhaps matching TRBD1 (6 bases). Deletions cut 7 bases from V and 0 bases from J, with 17 bases between. Per the germline V gene, CDR1 is SNHLY and CDR2 is FYNNEI. This CDR3 comprises 16 residues. CDR3 coding DNA: TGTGCCAGCAATCAACAGGGCCTCCTTAGCACAGATACGCAGTATTTT. It translates to CASNQQGLLSTDTQYF.

The CDR3 reads CAWSLDRKETQYF. The CDR3 DNA reads TGTGCCTGGAGTCTCGACAGGAAAGAGACCCAGTACTTC. The chain has TRBV30 and TRBJ2-5, with D possibly being TRBD1 (6 bases). With 2 bases removed from V and 3 bases from J, the gap between germline ends came to 10 bases. CDR3 size: 13 residues. Germline CDR1 reads GTSNPN; CDR2 reads SVGIG (reference sequence).

This clone was seen only once. This chain joins TRBV11-3 and TRBJ2-5; no clear D. The CDR3 consists of 12 residues. Deletions cut 5 bases from V and 1 base from J, with 5 bases between. Germline lookup yields CDR1 SGHNT and CDR2 YENEEA. The DNA for the CDR3 is TGTGCCAGCAGCCTAACCCAAGAGACCCAGTACTTC. Translated, it gives CASSLTQETQYF.

The rearrangement joins TRBV15 to TRBJ1-6, with D perhaps matching TRBD1 (5 bases). Per germline, CDR1 LNHNV and CDR2 YYDKDF (reference sequence). The CDR3 is 15 residues long. The V gene lost 1 base and the J gene lost 5 bases, with 9 bases spanning the gap. The CDR3 region has the DNA TGTGCCACCAGCAGAGGGTACAGGAATAATTCACCCCTCCACTTT. Amino acid sequence: CATSRGYRNNSPLHF.

This sequence joins TRBV21-1 and TRBJ2-7. TRBV21-1 is a pseudogene locus. This CDR3 has 19 amino acids. This chain's CDR3 is CASSRRKALVPVSSYEQYF. As DNA, the CDR3 is TGTGCCAGCAGCAGAAGAAAGGCGTTAGTGCCCGTGTCCTCCTACGAGCAGTACTTC.

The chain uses TRBV7-9 and TRBJ2-5; D is possibly TRBD1 (6 bases). Germline V gene sequence: CDR1 SEHNR, CDR2 FQNEAQ (reference sequence). V was cut by 5 bases and J by 5 bases, with 15 bases left in between. This CDR3 is 14 amino acids long. CDR3 nucleotides: TGTGCCAGCAGCCGGAGGACAGAGCAGGAGACCCAGTACTTC. It translates to CASSRRTEQETQYF.

The J gene is TRBJ2-1, the V gene TRBV9; tentatively, D is TRBD2 (7 bases). Trimming took 4 bases from V and 6 from J, leaving 20 bases between them. The CDR3 loop spans 16 amino acids. Germline CDR1 is SGDLS and CDR2 is YYNGEE. CDR3 sequence (DNA): TGTGCCAGCAGCTCAAAGGGGGTCGCGGGAGTCAATGAGCAGTTCTTC. It translates to CASSSKGVAGVNEQFF.

This clone has more than one count but fewer than ten. The chain carries TRBV10-1 and TRBJ1-2, with 7 bases identical to TRBD1. The V gene's germline CDR1 is WNHNN and CDR2 SYGVQD (reference sequence). The CDR3 length is 14 residues. The trim removed 5 bases at V and 4 bases at J, leaving 7 bases unmatched. CDR3 nucleotide sequence: TGCGCCAGCAGTCCATACAGGGGAGCCTATGGCTACACCTTC. It codes for CASSPYRGAYGYTF.

This clone was observed a single time. The chain couples TRBV5-1 to TRBJ2-5; tentatively, D is TRBD1 (5 bases). The CDR3 is 14 amino acids. With 0 bases removed from V and 1 base from J, the gap between germline ends came to 7 bases. CDR1 and CDR2 (germline): SGHRS, YFSETQ. Here the CDR3 DNA reads TGCGCCAGCAGCTTGGGGGGCGGCCAAGAGACCCAGTACTTC. This gives the protein CASSLGGGQETQYF.

Only one count was recorded for this clone. The rearrangement links TRBV5-1 to TRBJ1-1; no clear D gene. Germline-derived CDR1 and CDR2 are SGHRS and YFSETQ. The CDR3 spans 14 residues. Trimming pared 1 base from V and 1 base from J, leaving 8 bases between. The CDR3 DNA follows: TGCGCCAGCAGCTTGCACAGAGGGAACACTGAAGCTTTCTTT. Residues: CASSLHRGNTEAFF.

The rearrangement links TRBV5-4 to TRBJ2-5, with D possibly matching TRBD1 (5 bases). This CDR3 region has 14 residues. Germline CDR1 SGHNT, CDR2 YYREEE (reference sequence). V lost 0 bases, J lost 7 bases, and 13 bases lay in between. The CDR3 DNA reads TGTGCCAGCAGCTTGGGGGGCGGCCCTGGGACCCAGTACTTC. Its translation: CASSLGGGPGTQYF.

This clone came up once. This chain connects TRBV28 to TRBJ2-7, with 9 bases that match TRBD2. The junction had 1 base not matched to a gene; V was cut back by 2 bases and J by 5 bases. The CDR3 is 13 amino acids. Germline assignment: CDR1 MDHEN and CDR2 SYDVKM. This chain's CDR3 is CASSLAGGHEQYF. The CDR3 bases are TGTGCCAGCAGTTTAGCGGGAGGGCACGAGCAGTACTTC.

The V call is TRBV18, the J call TRBJ2-5, with D unresolved. The V and J ends lost 5 bases and 0 bases respectively, with 10 bases between them. The CDR3 sequence is 14 residues long. The germline gives CDR1 KGHSH, CDR2 LQKENI. The CDR3 DNA is TGTGCCAGCTCATTACAGAGGAACCAAGAGACCCAGTACTTC. It translates to CASSLQRNQETQYF.

This sequence joins TRBV2 and TRBJ1-1; D gene ambiguous. V was trimmed by 0 bases and J by 0 bases, leaving 5 bases between them. Germline V gives CDR1 SNHLY, CDR2 FYNNEI. CDR3 length equals 14 residues. The CDR3 region has the DNA TGTGCCAGCAGTGAAGCGGGAGTGAACACTGAAGCTTTCTTT. Residues: CASSEAGVNTEAFF. The full variable domain, with the rest looked up from reference TRBV2 and TRBJ1-1, is EPEVTQTPSHQVTQMGQEVILRCVPISNHLYFYWYRQILGQKVEFLVSFYNNEISEKSEIFDDQFSVERPDGSNFTLKIRSTKLEDSAMYFCASSEAGVNTEAFFGQGTRLTVV.

The chain carries TRBV10-2 and TRBJ1-2; maybe TRBD1 (5 bases). The CDR3 spans 11 residues. Germline V lookup: CDR1 WSHSY, CDR2 SAAADI. V lost 10 bases and J lost 4, with 10 bases in between. For the CDR3, the DNA is TGCGCCACCGGGACCGGCTATGGCTACACCTTC. This encodes CATGTGYGYTF.